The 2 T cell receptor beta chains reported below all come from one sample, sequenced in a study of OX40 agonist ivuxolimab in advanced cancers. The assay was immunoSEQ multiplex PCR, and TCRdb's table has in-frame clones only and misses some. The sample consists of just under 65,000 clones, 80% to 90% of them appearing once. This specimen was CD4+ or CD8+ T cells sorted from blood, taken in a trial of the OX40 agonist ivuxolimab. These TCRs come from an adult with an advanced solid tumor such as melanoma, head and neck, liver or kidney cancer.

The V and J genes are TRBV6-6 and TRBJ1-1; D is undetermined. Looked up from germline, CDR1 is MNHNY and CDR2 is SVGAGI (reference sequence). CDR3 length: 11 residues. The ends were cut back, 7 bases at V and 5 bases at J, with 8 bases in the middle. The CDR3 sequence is CASKEETEAFF. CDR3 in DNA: TGTGCCAGCAAGGAAGAGACTGAAGCTTTCTTT.

CDR3 nucleotides: TGTGCCAGCAGCTTCGAGGGGGTTGATCAGCCCCAGCATTTT. Residues: CASSFEGVDQPQHF. The chain employs TRBV7-9 and TRBJ1-5; D is perhaps TRBD1 (6 bases). The CDR3 extends over 14 amino acids. Trimming stripped 3 bases from V and 5 bases from J, with 11 bases between. Germline CDR1 is SEHNR and CDR2 is FQNEAQ (reference sequence).